This T cell receptor (beta chain) was recorded in a study of blood T cell repertoires in COVID-19. Overall study context: Acute and convalescent COVID-19 specimens originated in the United States, Italy and Spain. Sample material is recorded as cDNA or gDNA derived from T cells, B-cell-depleted T cells, or PBMCs.

Germline loops: CDR1 LGHNA, CDR2 YNFKEQ. V was clipped by 6 bases and J by 2 bases; unmatched bases: 17. This CDR3 contains 18 residues. In the authors' workflow: Scientists estimated how many nucleated cells there were by amplifying reference gene primers. The data were produced by immunoSEQ multiplex PCR, yet TCRdb's version contains in-frame clones alone and is incomplete. V and J calls and clone size are given by that table; D and trimming were obtained from the DNA. The sample lists tens of thousands of clones, roughly 84% occurring once. The chain uses TRBV4-2 and TRBJ2-3; TRBD2 matches at 7 bases. The clonotype was recovered from a man in his forties with acute or convalescent COVID-19. Material: peripheral blood. CDR3 region: CASSSALTGGDLTDTQYF. CDR3 in DNA: TGTGCCAGCAGTTCCGCACTTACGGGGGGAGATCTCACAGATACGCAGTATTTT.